This T cell receptor (beta chain) was profiled in a study of CD8+ T cells in alopecia areata. Study-wide results and limits: Scalp clonality and expanded CD8+ clones among the top 100 fell significantly with tofacitinib.

In the case of this clone: The antigen is unknown.

The germline gives CDR1 SNHLY, CDR2 FYNNEI. The V end was cut by 5 bases, the J end by 6 bases, with 5 bases between. The CDR3 loop spans 11 amino acids. RNA extraction was followed by reverse transcription into cDNA, which acted as the sequencing template. Only in-frame clones appear in the TCRdb table, and some are missing; sequencing was by immunoSEQ multiplex PCR. Of some 88,000 clones listed, roughly 40% were seen once; the top ten hold more than 15%. Treatment described: oral pan-JAK inhibitor, 5-10 mg twice daily. Collection of lesional scalp punch biopsies and peripheral blood was performed in alopecia areata patients.

The sample consisted of CD8+ T cells sorted from blood, taken at week 24, from a patient treated with tofacitinib. The receptor's source is a human donor with alopecia areata. The chain is built from TRBV2 and TRBJ2-1; D unresolved. Here the CDR3 reads CASSSGNEQFF. In nucleotides, the CDR3 is TGTGCCAGCAGTTCTGGCAATGAGCAGTTCTTC. The full variable domain, rest sourced from reference TRBV2 and TRBJ2-1, is EPEVTQTPSHQVTQMGQEVILRCVPISNHLYFYWYRQILGQKVEFLVSFYNNEISEKSEIFDDQFSVERPDGSNFTLKIRSTKLEDSAMYFCASSSGNEQFFGPGTRLTVL.